These T cell receptor beta chains were read from a single sample in a study of blood T cell repertoires in COVID-19. Sequencing was performed with immunoSEQ multiplex PCR; in TCRdb, only in-frame clones are kept and a portion is missing. The sample holds about 440,000 clones, roughly 87% seen once. Sequenced material: PBMCs or T cells enriched from blood (not recorded which). All receptors derive from a man aged 18 to 29 who had recovered from COVID-19. The CDR3 runs from the conserved cysteine through the conserved F or W. The D gene is left open where the match is weak. A row's size may be missing; if present it is once, few, many or a size class.

clone_size	v_call	j_call	d_call	cdr3_nt	cdr3_aa
-	TRBV13	TRBJ2-5	TRBD2	TGTGCCAGCAGTAAAGACGGGGGGGCTGAAGAGACCCAGTACTTC	CASSKDGGAEETQYF
-	TRBV27	TRBJ1-2	-	TGTGCCAGCCGTGGGCAGAACTATGGCTACACCTTC	CASRGQNYGYTF
-	TRBV7-9	TRBJ2-5	TRBD2	TGTGCCAGCAGCTTGTTGATCGGCGGGGGCCAAGAGACCCAGTACTTC	CASSLLIGGGQETQYF
-	TRBV7-2	TRBJ1-2	-	TGTGCCAGCAGCTTGAAGCCTAACTATGGCTACACCTTC	CASSLKPNYGYTF
-	TRBV24-1	TRBJ2-1	-	TGTGCCACCAGTGATTTTCCCTACCGGGATGAGCAGTTCTTC	CATSDFPYRDEQFF
-	TRBV7-9	TRBJ2-1	TRBD2	TGTGCCAGCAGCCCATTCTCTAGCGGGGGGATTGTCAATGAGCAGTTCTTC	CASSPFSSGGIVNEQFF
-	TRBV6-5	TRBJ2-3	TRBD1	TGTGCCAGCAGGGACCGGGACAGGGTCACAGATACGCAGTATTTT	CASRDRDRVTDTQYF
-	TRBV29-1	TRBJ1-1	-	TGCAGCGCCTACGTTACGGGAAACACTGAAGCTTTCTTT	CSAYVTGNTEAFF
few	TRBV7-9	TRBJ1-5	TRBD1	TGTGCCAGCAGCCAGACAGGGGGCTCAATGTCAGGTCAGCCCCAGCATTTT	CASSQTGGSMSGQPQHF
-	TRBV7-9	TRBJ1-4	-	TGTGCCAGCAGGATGGGCAGGGGTCAAGAAAAACTGTTTTTT	CASRMGRGQEKLFF
-	TRBV29-1	TRBJ1-1	-	TGCAGCGTTGAAGATTCTCGGAACACTGAAGCTTTCTTT	CSVEDSRNTEAFF
-	TRBV10-1	TRBJ1-1	TRBD1	TGCGCCAGCAGTGTGCAGGGGGGCACTGAAGCTTTCTTT	CASSVQGGTEAFF
-	TRBV19	TRBJ1-5	-	TGTGCCAGTAGTATAACCCCGCAGTTGAGCAATCAGCCCCAGCATTTT	CASSITPQLSNQPQHF
-	TRBV29-1	TRBJ2-5	TRBD2	TGCAGCGTTGATCGAGAGAATAGCGGGGAGACCCAGTACTTC	CSVDRENSGETQYF
-	TRBV6-5	TRBJ2-6	-	TGTGCCAGCTCCTCCTCTGGGGCCAACGTCCTGACTTTC	CASSSSGANVLTF
-	TRBV3-1/TRBV3-2	TRBJ1-3	TRBD1	TGTGCCAGCAGCCATAGACAGGGGCGGCACACCATATATTTT	CASSHRQGRHTIYF
-	TRBV20-1	TRBJ1-2	TRBD1	TGCAGTGCTAGTAGGGACAGGGACAATGGCTACACCTTC	CSASRDRDNGYTF
-	TRBV5-4	TRBJ2-5	TRBD1	TGTGCCAGCAGTAGCAGGGGGTCAGAGACCCAGTACTTC	CASSSRGSETQYF
-	TRBV5-6	TRBJ1-1	-	TGTGCCAGCAGCCCCAGGACAAGGGTGACTGAAGCTTTCTTT	CASSPRTRVTEAFF
-	TRBV3-1/TRBV3-2	TRBJ1-5	-	TGTGCCAGCAGCCAAATGGGAGGGATGCAGCCCCAGCATTTT	CASSQMGGMQPQHF
-	TRBV5-1	TRBJ2-7	TRBD1	TGCGCCAGCAGCTTCGACAGGGACGAGCAGTACTTC	CASSFDRDEQYF
once	TRBV10-3	TRBJ1-1	TRBD1	TGTGCCATCTCCAGCAGTCTGGGACAGGGAAACACTGAAGCTTTCTTT	CAISSSLGQGNTEAFF
once	TRBV5-1	TRBJ2-3	-	TGCGCCAGCAGGGCTGAGGGGACTGTCACAGATACGCAGTATTTT	CASRAEGTVTDTQYF
few	TRBV5-6	TRBJ1-3	TRBD1	TGTGCCAGCAGCTTGGGGACAGGTGGAAACACCATATATTTT	CASSLGTGGNTIYF
-	TRBV5-1	TRBJ2-5	-	TGCGCCAGCAGCTTTTTACCTACAGGGCAAGAGACCCAGTACTTC	CASSFLPTGQETQYF
-	TRBV7-2	TRBJ1-5	-	TGTGCCAGCAGCTTAGGGCGGTCTCAGCCCCAGCATTTT	CASSLGRSQPQHF
once	TRBV4-2	TRBJ1-6	TRBD1	TGTGCCAGCAGCCAATTGGACAGGGAAAGTTCGCCCCTCCACTTT	CASSQLDRESSPLHF
-	TRBV27	TRBJ1-2	-	TGTGCCAGCAGTTTTCTTGCACGGGATAACTATGGCTACACCTTC	CASSFLARDNYGYTF
-	TRBV6-1	TRBJ2-6	-	TGTGCCAGCAGTGAAGCCAGCGGATCCGGGGCCAACGTCCTGACTTTC	CASSEASGSGANVLTF
-	TRBV5-1	TRBJ1-5	-	TGCGCCAGCAGCTCTACAGGGCCCCAGCCCCAGCATTTT	CASSSTGPQPQHF
-	TRBV11-2	TRBJ2-2	-	TGTGCCAGCAGCTTAGGCGGTAGAAAGAACACCGGGGAGCTGTTTTTT	CASSLGGRKNTGELFF
-	TRBV12-5	TRBJ1-1	TRBD1	TGTGCTAGTGGTAGAGCGACAGGGACTGAAGCTTTCTTT	CASGRATGTEAFF
-	TRBV7-9	TRBJ2-3	-	TGTGCCAGCAGCTTAGGCGATCGGCTCCTAGGCACAGATACGCAGTATTTT	CASSLGDRLLGTDTQYF
once	TRBV7-9	TRBJ1-2	-	TGTGCCAGCAGCTTAGCGGCGGGGATCTATGGCTACACCTTC	CASSLAAGIYGYTF
-	TRBV7-9	TRBJ1-5	-	TGTGCCAGCAGCTTAGGGGAGGCAGACAATCAGCCCCAGCATTTT	CASSLGEADNQPQHF
-	TRBV19	TRBJ1-5	-	TGTGCCAGTAGTATCCCCGGTCAGCCCCAGCATTTT	CASSIPGQPQHF
-	TRBV13	TRBJ1-1	TRBD1	TGTGCCAGCAGCCCCGGGACAGGACCGAACACTGAAGCTTTCTTT	CASSPGTGPNTEAFF
-	TRBV30	TRBJ1-4	TRBD1	TGTGCCTGGACAGGGGGAAATGAAAAACTGTTTTTT	CAWTGGNEKLFF
-	TRBV6-5	TRBJ1-5	-	TGTGCCAGCGGTCCACAGAGTTTTTATCAGCCCCAGCATTTT	CASGPQSFYQPQHF
-	TRBV5-4	TRBJ2-3	TRBD1	TGTGCCAGCAGCTTCCGGGACAGGGGAGATAGGGATACGCAGTATTTT	CASSFRDRGDRDTQYF
-	TRBV28	TRBJ2-7	TRBD1	TGTGCCAGCAGTCCGACGGGACAGGGTTACGAGCAGTACTTC	CASSPTGQGYEQYF
-	TRBV2	TRBJ1-5	TRBD1	TGTGCCAGCAGTGGGACAGGGACGGATCAGCCCCAGCATTTT	CASSGTGTDQPQHF
-	TRBV11-2	TRBJ2-2	-	TGTGCCAGCAGCTTACGGAACACCGGGGAGCTGTTTTTT	CASSLRNTGELFF
-	TRBV7-2	TRBJ1-3	-	TGTGCCAGCAGCAAACAGGGCCGTGGAAACACCATATATTTT	CASSKQGRGNTIYF
-	TRBV29-1	TRBJ1-5	TRBD1	TGCAGCGTTTCCCCGGGACAGGGTTTGCCCCAGCATTTT	CSVSPGQGLPQHF
-	TRBV6-2/TRBV6-3	TRBJ1-6	-	TGTGCCAGCAGTGTGCAGGGGAATAATTCACCCCTCCACTTT	CASSVQGNNSPLHF
-	TRBV10-3	TRBJ2-1	TRBD2	TGTGCCATCAGCTACGGACTAGCGGGAGGGCCTGGGAATGAGCAGTTCTTC	CAISYGLAGGPGNEQFF
once	TRBV12-5	TRBJ2-1	TRBD2	TGTGCTAGTGGTTTGGTACGTAGCGGGGGGGCCCTTGAGCAGTTCTTC	CASGLVRSGGALEQFF
once	TRBV18	TRBJ1-5	-	TGTGCCAGCTCACCGGCTACGGTTGGCGGTCAGCCCCAGCATTTT	CASSPATVGGQPQHF
-	TRBV9	TRBJ1-6	TRBD1	TGTGCCAGCAGCCCCTCCGGGACAGGGAATTCACCCCTCCACTTT	CASSPSGTGNSPLHF
-	TRBV25-1	TRBJ1-5	-	TGTGCCAGCAGTGAAGGGCAACTTAATCAGCCCCAGCATTTT	CASSEGQLNQPQHF
-	TRBV5-6	TRBJ1-2	-	TGTGCCAGCAGCGGAGGGAGAACCCAAAACTATGGCTACACCTTC	CASSGGRTQNYGYTF
-	TRBV4-1	TRBJ2-4	TRBD1	TGCGCCAGCAGCCAAGGAGCAGGGGGTAGCATTCAGTACTTC	CASSQGAGGSIQYF